A selection of T cell receptor beta chains follows, all from one sample in a study of blood T cells in healthy people across ages. TCRdb analysed the 5' RACE reads with MiXCR anew, one entry per CDR3 protein. This sample has about 760,000 distinct CDR3 sequences, with more than 50% found just once. The sample taken for sequencing was blood. Every receptor here comes from a man aged 40-49 years in good health. Each CDR3 is given with its conserved first and last residue. A D gene is named only where the DNA matches it firmly. Only part of the rows carry a size: once, few, many, or a class if the clone is expanded.

-	-	TRBV29-1	TRBJ2-1	CSVEDGVSKGVEQFF	TGCAGCGTTGAAGATGGTGTCTCCAAAGGAGTTGAGCAGTTCTTC
-	-	TRBV4-2	TRBJ2-5	CASSQDKETQYF	TGTGCCAGCAGCCAAGATAAAGAGACCCAGTACTTC
-	few	TRBV6-1	TRBJ2-7	CASSEDGPGYEQYF	TGTGCCAGCAGTGAAGATGGCCCGGGCTACGAGCAGTACTTC
TRBD2	-	TRBV4-3	TRBJ2-7	CASSQLAGEGEQYF	TGCGCCAGCAGCCAACTAGCGGGAGAGGGCGAGCAGTACTTC
TRBD2	once	TRBV20-1	TRBJ2-1	CSARIPTRLARLTMRQFF	TGCAGTGCTAGAATTCCCACCAGACTAGCGAGGCTTACAATGAGGCAGTTCTTC
TRBD1	-	TRBV9	TRBJ1-2	CAGSTWTGEYGYTF	TGTGCCGGCAGCACCTGGACAGGGGAATATGGCTACACCTTC
TRBD2	-	TRBV4-3	TRBJ2-7	CASSPLLAGVSEQYF	TGCGCCAGCAGCCCCCTGCTAGCGGGAGTTAGCGAGCAGTACTTC
TRBD1	few	TRBV13	TRBJ1-6	CASSFDRAPPLHF	TGTGCCAGCAGCTTCGACAGGGCGCCACCCCTCCACTTT
-	few	TRBV7-6	TRBJ2-7	CASSNRRGAIYEQYF	TGTGCCAGCAGCAATCGCCGGGGAGCTATATACGAGCAGTACTTC
-	many	TRBV5-1	TRBJ2-5	CASSLVGQETQYF	TGTGCCAGCAGCTTAGTGGGTCAAGAGACCCAGTACTTC
TRBD2	few	TRBV20-1	TRBJ2-5	CSARPGLAGRETQYF	TGCAGTGCTAGACCGGGACTAGCGGGGAGGGAGACCCAGTACTTC
TRBD1	-	TRBV7-2	TRBJ1-1	CASSLQDRVWNTEAFF	TGTGCCAGCAGCCTACAAGACAGGGTCTGGAACACTGAAGCTTTCTTT
TRBD1	-	TRBV28	TRBJ2-3	CASSSQGAQTDTQYF	TGTGCCAGCAGTTCCCAGGGGGCGCAGACAGATACGCAGTATTTT
TRBD2	-	TRBV7-3	TRBJ2-4	CASSPQGGSGNIQYF	TGTGCCAGCAGCCCCCAAGGAGGTAGCGGGAACATTCAGTACTTC
TRBD1	-	TRBV15	TRBJ2-5	CATSRGQGVDNEQYF	TGTGCCACCAGCAGGGGACAGGGCGTCGACAATGAGCAGTACTTC
-	few	TRBV6-5	TRBJ2-7	CASSYMGVDYEQYF	TGTGCCAGCAGTTACATGGGGGTGGATTACGAGCAGTACTTC
-	-	TRBV6-5	TRBJ2-3	CASKEELTQYF	TGTGCCAGCAAGGAGGAGTTGACGCAGTATTTT
TRBD1	few	TRBV5-1	TRBJ2-6	CASSLIPGQVYSGANVLTF	TGCGCCAGCAGCTTAATCCCCGGACAGGTATACTCTGGGGCCAACGTCCTGACTTTC
TRBD1	-	TRBV25-1	TRBJ2-5	CASSGPSQGVETQYF	TGTGCCAGCAGTGGGCCCTCACAGGGGGTAGAGACCCAGTACTTC
TRBD2	-	TRBV20-1	TRBJ2-5	CSARHQAGGGETQYF	TGCAGTGCTAGACACCAAGCGGGGGGCGGGGAGACCCAGTACTTC
-	-	TRBV10-3	TRBJ2-7	CAISGYYEQYF	TGTGCCATCAGCGGTTACTACGAGCAGTACTTC
TRBD2	-	TRBV9	TRBJ2-7	CASSDSGGRNEQYF	TGTGCCAGCAGCGATAGCGGGGGGCGCAATGAGCAGTACTTC
-	-	TRBV20-1	TRBJ1-4	CSASGANEKLFF	TGCAGTGCTAGCGGGGCTAATGAAAAACTGTTTTTT
-	few	TRBV7-9	TRBJ1-5	CASSLGLGGNQPQHF	TGTGCCAGCAGCTTAGGGTTAGGGGGGAATCAGCCCCAGCATTTT
-	-	TRBV7-2	TRBJ2-5	CASSTMTGPEETQYF	TGTGCCAGCAGCACAATGACAGGCCCAGAAGAGACCCAGTACTTC
-	few	TRBV29-1	TRBJ2-3	CSVGDLGGGDTQYF	TGCAGCGTTGGCGACCTGGGTGGTGGAGATACGCAGTATTTT
TRBD2	-	TRBV10-3	TRBJ2-7	CAISDPGTSGRLTPYEQYF	TGTGCCATCAGCGACCCCGGGACTAGCGGGAGGTTGACTCCCTACGAGCAGTACTTC
-	-	TRBV7-9	TRBJ2-5	CASSSGTEVKETQYF	TGTGCCAGCAGCTCCGGGACGGAGGTCAAAGAGACCCAGTACTTC
-	-	TRBV7-2	TRBJ2-7	CASSLNLGEQYF	TGTGCCAGCAGCTTAAACCTTGGGGAGCAGTACTTC
-	-	TRBV20-1	TRBJ2-7	CSARETKGGNLIEQYF	TGCAGTGCTAGAGAGACCAAGGGCGGGAATCTCATCGAGCAGTACTTC
-	-	TRBV14	TRBJ2-5	CASSQDSRGDQETQYF	TGTGCCAGCAGCCAAGATTCTAGGGGGGACCAAGAGACCCAGTACTTC
TRBD1	-	TRBV11-1	TRBJ1-1	CASSLRQGRNTEAFF	TGTGCCAGCAGCCTACGACAGGGACGGAACACTGAAGCTTTCTTT
-	-	TRBV12-3/TRBV12-4	TRBJ2-7	CAGSTSIYEQYF	TGTGCCGGAAGTACTAGCATCTACGAGCAGTACTTC
-	-	TRBV15	TRBJ2-6	CATSRGGGSGANVLTF	TGTGCCACCAGCAGGGGTGGGGGGTCTGGGGCCAACGTCCTGACTTTC
-	-	TRBV10-3	TRBJ1-5	CAISGTNTNQPQHF	TGTGCCATCAGTGGGACAAACACTAATCAGCCCCAGCATTTT
-	few	TRBV29-1	TRBJ1-1	CSVQTGDAFF	TGCAGCGTTCAGACGGGGGACGCTTTCTTT
-	-	TRBV7-2	TRBJ2-7	CASSPTYGYEQYF	TGTGCCAGCAGCCCAACATACGGATACGAGCAGTACTTC
TRBD1	few	TRBV7-9	TRBJ2-1	CASSSGKGAVEQFF	TGTGCCAGCAGCTCGGGGAAGGGGGCGGTTGAGCAGTTCTTC
TRBD2	-	TRBV9	TRBJ2-1	CASSGSGGASDEQFF	TGTGCCAGCAGTGGTAGCGGGGGGGCTTCGGATGAGCAGTTCTTC
TRBD1	-	TRBV4-2	TRBJ2-7	CASSQPTTRTGGHEQYF	TGTGCCAGCAGCCAACCAACGACCCGGACAGGGGGCCACGAGCAGTACTTC
TRBD2	-	TRBV20-1	TRBJ2-3	CSARGAGGPDTQYF	TGCAGTGCTAGAGGGGCGGGGGGGCCTGATACGCAGTATTTT
TRBD1	-	TRBV5-1	TRBJ1-2	CASSSGGEVGYGYTF	TGCGCCAGCAGCTCAGGGGGAGAAGTTGGCTATGGCTACACCTTC
TRBD1	-	TRBV3-1	TRBJ2-1	CASSHSRTGNQETQFF	TGTGCCAGCAGCCATAGCAGGACAGGGAACCAAGAGACCCAGTTCTTC
TRBD2	-	TRBV7-6	TRBJ2-1	CASSLVAGVAYNEQFF	TGTGCCAGCAGCTTAGTGGCGGGAGTGGCCTACAATGAGCAGTTCTTC
TRBD1	-	TRBV24-1	TRBJ2-1	CATRDRGRGEQFF	TGTGCCACCAGGGACAGGGGGCGCGGTGAGCAGTTCTTC